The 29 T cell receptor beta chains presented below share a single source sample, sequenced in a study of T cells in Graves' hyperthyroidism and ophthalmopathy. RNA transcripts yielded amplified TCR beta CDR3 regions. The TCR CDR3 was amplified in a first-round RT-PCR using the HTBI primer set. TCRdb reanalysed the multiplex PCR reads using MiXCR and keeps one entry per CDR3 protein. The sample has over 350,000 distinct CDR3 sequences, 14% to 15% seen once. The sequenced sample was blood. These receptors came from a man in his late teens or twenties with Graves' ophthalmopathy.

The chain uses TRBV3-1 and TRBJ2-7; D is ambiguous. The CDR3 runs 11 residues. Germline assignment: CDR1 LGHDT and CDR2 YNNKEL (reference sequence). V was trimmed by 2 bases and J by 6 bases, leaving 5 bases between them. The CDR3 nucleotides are TGTGCCAGCAGCCAAAGATCCGAGCAGTACTTC. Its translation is CASSQRSEQYF.

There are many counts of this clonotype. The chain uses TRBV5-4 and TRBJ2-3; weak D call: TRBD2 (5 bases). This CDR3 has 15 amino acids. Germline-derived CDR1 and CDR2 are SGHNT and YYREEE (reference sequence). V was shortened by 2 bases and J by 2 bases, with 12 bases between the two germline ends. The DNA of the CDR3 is TGTGCCAGCAGCTTTTCCCGGGATTTCACAGATACGCAGTATTTT. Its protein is CASSFSRDFTDTQYF.

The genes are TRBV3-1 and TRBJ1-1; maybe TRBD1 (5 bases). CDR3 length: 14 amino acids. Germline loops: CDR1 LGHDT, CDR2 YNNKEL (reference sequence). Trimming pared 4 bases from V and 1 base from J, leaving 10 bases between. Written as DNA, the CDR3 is TGTGCCAGCAGCCTCGGGACCCCGAACACTGAAGCTTTCTTT. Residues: CASSLGTPNTEAFF.

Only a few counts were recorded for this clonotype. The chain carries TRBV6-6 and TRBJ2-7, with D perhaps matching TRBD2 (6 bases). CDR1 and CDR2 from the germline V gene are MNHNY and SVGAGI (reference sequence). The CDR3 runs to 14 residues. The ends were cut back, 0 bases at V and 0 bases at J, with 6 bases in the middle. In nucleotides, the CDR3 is TGTGCCAGCAGTTACTCGCGGGGCTCCTACGAGCAGTACTTC. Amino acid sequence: CASSYSRGSYEQYF.

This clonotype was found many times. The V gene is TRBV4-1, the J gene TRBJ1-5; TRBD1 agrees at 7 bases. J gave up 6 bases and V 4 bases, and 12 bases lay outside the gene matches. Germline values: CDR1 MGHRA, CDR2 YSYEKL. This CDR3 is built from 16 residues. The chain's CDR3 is CASSRYLDRALQPQHF. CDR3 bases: TGCGCCAGCAGCCGTTACCTAGACAGGGCCCTTCAGCCCCAGCATTTT.

CDR3 amino acids: CSVVESSGSYNEQYF. CDR3 DNA sequence: TGCAGCGTTGTGGAGAGTAGCGGGAGCTACAATGAGCAGTACTTC. The V and J genes are TRBV29-1 and TRBJ2-7; 9 nucleotides agree with TRBD2. Germline assignment: CDR1 SQVTM and CDR2 ANQGSEA. This CDR3 contains 15 residues. Unmatched junction bases numbered 14, after V lost 4 bases and J lost 7 bases.

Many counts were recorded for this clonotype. CDR3 in DNA: TGCAGTGCTCAAGGGTCAGGGCTAGCGGGATTACAAGAGACCCAGTACTTC. Translated, it gives CSAQGSGLAGLQETQYF. The rearrangement joins TRBV20-1 to TRBJ2-5, with 9 bases fitting TRBD2. V shed 5 bases and J 2 bases; nucleotides not matched to a gene: 15. The germline V gene has CDR1 DFQATT and CDR2 SNEGSKA (reference sequence). The CDR3 is 17 amino acids.

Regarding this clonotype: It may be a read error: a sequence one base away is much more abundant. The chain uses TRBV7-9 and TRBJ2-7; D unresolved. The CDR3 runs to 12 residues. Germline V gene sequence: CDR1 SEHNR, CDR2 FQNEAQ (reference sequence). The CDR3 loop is CVSSLGPLEQYF. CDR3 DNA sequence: TGTGTCAGCAGCTTAGGGCCTCTCGAGCAGTACTTC.

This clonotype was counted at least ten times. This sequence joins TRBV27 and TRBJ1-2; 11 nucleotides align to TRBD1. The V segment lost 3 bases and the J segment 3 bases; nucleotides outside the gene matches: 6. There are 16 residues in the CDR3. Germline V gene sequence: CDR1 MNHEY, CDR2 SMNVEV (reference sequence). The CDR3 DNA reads TGTGCCAGCAGTTTTCATCGGGGACAGGGGGACTATGGCTACACCTTC. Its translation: CASSFHRGQGDYGYTF.

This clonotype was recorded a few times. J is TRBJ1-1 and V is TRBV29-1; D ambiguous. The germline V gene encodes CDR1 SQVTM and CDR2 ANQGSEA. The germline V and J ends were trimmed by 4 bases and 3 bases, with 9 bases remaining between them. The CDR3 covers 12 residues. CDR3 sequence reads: CSVAQSYTEAFF. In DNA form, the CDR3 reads TGCAGCGTTGCCCAGAGTTACACTGAAGCTTTCTTT. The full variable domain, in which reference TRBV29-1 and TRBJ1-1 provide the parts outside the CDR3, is SAVISQKPSRDICQRGTSLTIQCQVDSQVTMMFWYRQQPGQSLTLIATANQGSEATYESGFVIDKFPISRPNLTFSTLTVSNMSPEDSSIYLCSVAQSYTEAFFGQGTRLTVV.

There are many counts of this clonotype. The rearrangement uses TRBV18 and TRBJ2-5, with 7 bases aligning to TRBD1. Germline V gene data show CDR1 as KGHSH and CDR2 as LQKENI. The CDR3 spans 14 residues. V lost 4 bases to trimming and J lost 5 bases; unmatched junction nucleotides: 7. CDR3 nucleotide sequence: TGTGCCAGCTCACAACAGGGGCCCCCCGAGACCCAGTACTTC. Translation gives CASSQQGPPETQYF.

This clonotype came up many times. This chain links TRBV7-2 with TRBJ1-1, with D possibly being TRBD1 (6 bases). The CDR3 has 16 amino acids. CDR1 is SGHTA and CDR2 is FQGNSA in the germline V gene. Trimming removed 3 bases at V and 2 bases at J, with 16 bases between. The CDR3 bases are TGTGCCAGCAGCTTGCGATCAGGGGTGGGCAACACTGAAGCTTTCTTT. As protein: CASSLRSGVGNTEAFF.

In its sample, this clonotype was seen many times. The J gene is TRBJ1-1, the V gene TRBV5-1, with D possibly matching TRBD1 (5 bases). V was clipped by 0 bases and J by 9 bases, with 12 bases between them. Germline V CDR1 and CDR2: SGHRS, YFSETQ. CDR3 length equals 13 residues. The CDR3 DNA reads TGCGCCAGCAGCTTGGTAGAGGGGTCTCAAGCTTTCTTT. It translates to CASSLVEGSQAFF.

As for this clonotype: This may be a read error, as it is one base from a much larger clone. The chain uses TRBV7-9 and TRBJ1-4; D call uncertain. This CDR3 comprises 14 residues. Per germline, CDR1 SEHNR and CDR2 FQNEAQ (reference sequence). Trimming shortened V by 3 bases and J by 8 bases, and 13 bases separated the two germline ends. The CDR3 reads CASSFLESGEKLFF. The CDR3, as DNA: TGTGCCAGCAGCTTTTTGGAATCAGGAGAAAAACTGTTTTTT.

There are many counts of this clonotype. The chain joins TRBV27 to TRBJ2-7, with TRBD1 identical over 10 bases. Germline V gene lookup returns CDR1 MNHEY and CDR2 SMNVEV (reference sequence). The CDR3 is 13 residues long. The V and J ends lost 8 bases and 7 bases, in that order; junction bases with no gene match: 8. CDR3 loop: CASGDRGHWEQYF. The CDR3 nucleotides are TGTGCCAGCGGAGACAGGGGGCATTGGGAGCAGTACTTC.

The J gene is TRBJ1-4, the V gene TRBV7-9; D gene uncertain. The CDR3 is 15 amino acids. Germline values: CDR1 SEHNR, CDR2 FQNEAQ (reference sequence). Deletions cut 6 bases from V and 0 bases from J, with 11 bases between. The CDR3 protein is CASRPRGATNEKLFF. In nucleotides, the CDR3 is TGTGCCAGCAGACCCCGCGGGGCAACTAATGAAAAACTGTTTTTT.

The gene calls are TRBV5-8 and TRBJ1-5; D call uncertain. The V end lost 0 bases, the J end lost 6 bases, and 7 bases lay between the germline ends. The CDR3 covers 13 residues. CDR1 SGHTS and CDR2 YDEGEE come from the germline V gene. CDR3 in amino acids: CASSLAELQPQHF. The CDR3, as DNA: TGTGCCAGCAGCTTGGCGGAGCTTCAGCCCCAGCATTTT.

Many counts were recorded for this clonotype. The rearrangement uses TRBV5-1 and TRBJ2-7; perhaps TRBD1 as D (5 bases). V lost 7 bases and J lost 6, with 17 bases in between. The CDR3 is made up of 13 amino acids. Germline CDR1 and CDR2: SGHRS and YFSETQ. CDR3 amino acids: CASQGTSLREQYF. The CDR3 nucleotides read TGCGCCAGCCAGGGCACGTCCCTCCGCGAGCAGTACTTC. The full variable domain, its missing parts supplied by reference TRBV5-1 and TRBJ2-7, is KAGVTQTPRYLIKTRGQQVTLSCSPISGHRSVSWYQQTPGQGLQFLFEYFSETQRNKGNFPGRFSGRQFSNSRSEMNVSTLELGDSALYLCASQGTSLREQYFGPGTRLTVT.

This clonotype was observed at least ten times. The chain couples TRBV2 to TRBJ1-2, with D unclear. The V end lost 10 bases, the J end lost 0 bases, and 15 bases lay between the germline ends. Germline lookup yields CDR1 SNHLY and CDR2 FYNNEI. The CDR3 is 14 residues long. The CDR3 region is CATTREVANYGYTF. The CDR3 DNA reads TGTGCCACCACGAGGGAGGTCGCTAACTATGGCTACACCTTC.

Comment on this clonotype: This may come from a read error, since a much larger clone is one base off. The DNA of the CDR3 is TGTGCCAGCAGTGCACAGGGGCTTGGGGCCAACGCCCTGACTTTC. Translated, it gives CASSAQGLGANALTF. The rearrangement links TRBV6-1 to TRBJ2-6; TRBD1 matches 7 bases. Germline V gene data show CDR1 as MNHNS and CDR2 as SASEGT. The CDR3 sequence is 15 residues long.

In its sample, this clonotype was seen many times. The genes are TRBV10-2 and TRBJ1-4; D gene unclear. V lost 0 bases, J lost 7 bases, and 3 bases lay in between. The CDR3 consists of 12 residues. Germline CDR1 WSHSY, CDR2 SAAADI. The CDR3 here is CASSESGEKLFF. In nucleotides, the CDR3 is TGCGCCAGCAGTGAGTCAGGTGAAAAACTGTTTTTT.

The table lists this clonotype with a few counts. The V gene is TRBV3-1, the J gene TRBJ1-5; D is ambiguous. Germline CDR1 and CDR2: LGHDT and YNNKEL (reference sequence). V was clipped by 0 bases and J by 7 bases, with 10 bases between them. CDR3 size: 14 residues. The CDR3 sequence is CASSQELGPQPQHF. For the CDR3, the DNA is TGTGCCAGCAGCCAAGAACTAGGGCCCCAGCCCCAGCATTTT. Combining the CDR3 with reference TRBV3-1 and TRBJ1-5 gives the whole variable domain DTAVSQTPKYLVTQMGNDKSIKCEQNLGHDTMYWYKQDSKKFLKIMFSYNNKELIINETVPNRFSPKSPDKAHLNLHINSLELGDSAVYFCASSQELGPQPQHFGDGTRLSIL.

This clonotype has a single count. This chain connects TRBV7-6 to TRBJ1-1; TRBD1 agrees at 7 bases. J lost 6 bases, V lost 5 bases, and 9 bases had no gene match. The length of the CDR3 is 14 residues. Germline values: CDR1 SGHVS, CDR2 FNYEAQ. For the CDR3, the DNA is TGTGCCAGCAGCCATGGAGGGGGCGAACCTGAAGCTTTCTTT. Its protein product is CASSHGGGEPEAFF.

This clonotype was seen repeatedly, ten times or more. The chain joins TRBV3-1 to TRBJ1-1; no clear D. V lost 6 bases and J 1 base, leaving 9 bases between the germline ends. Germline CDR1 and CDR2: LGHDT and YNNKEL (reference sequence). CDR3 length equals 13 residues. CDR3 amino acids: CASRGRGNTEAFF. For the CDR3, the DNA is TGTGCCAGCAGAGGGCGAGGGAACACTGAAGCTTTCTTT. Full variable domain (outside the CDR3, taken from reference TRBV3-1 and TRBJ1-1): DTAVSQTPKYLVTQMGNDKSIKCEQNLGHDTMYWYKQDSKKFLKIMFSYNNKELIINETVPNRFSPKSPDKAHLNLHINSLELGDSAVYFCASRGRGNTEAFFGQGTRLTVV.

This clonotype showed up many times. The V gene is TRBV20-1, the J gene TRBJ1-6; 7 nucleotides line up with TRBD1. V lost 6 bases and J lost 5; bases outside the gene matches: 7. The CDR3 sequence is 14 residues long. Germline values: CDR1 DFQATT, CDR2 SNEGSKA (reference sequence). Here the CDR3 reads CSAIQGRDNSPLHF. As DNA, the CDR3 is TGCAGTGCCATACAGGGGAGAGATAATTCACCCCTCCACTTT.

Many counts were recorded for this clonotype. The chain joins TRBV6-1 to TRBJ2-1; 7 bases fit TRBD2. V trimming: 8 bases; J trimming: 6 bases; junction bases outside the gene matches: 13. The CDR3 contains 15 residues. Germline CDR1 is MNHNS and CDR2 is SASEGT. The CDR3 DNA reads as TGTGCCAGCTGCCTAAGACTCGGGGGGACCAATGAGCAGTTCTTC. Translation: CASCLRLGGTNEQFF.

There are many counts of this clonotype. Here the CDR3 DNA reads TGTGCCAGCAGTGAAGCGACAGGACGCACAGATACGCAGTATTTT. Its translation is CASSEATGRTDTQYF. The V and J genes are TRBV6-1 and TRBJ2-3; possibly TRBD1 for D (6 bases). The CDR3 runs to 15 residues. V shed 0 bases and J shed 1 base, with 8 bases lying between them. Per germline, CDR1 MNHNS and CDR2 SASEGT.

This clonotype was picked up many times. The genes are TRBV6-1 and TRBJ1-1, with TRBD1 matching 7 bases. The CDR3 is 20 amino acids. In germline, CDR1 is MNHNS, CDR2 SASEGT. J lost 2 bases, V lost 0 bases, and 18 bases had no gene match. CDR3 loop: CASSEARSGMTGNLNTEAFF. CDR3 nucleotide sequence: TGTGCCAGCAGTGAAGCGCGTTCAGGCATGACAGGGAATCTTAACACTGAAGCTTTCTTT.

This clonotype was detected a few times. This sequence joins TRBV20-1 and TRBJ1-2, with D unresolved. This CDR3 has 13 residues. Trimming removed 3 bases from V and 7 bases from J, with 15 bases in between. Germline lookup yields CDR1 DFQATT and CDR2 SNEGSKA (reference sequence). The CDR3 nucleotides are TGCAGTGCTAGTTTGGTAGGGCGTACTGGCTACACCTTC. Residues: CSASLVGRTGYTF.